This passage covers 2 T cell receptor beta chains from one sample sequenced in a study of blood T cell repertoires in COVID-19. TCRdb keeps only in-frame clones here, not all; method: immunoSEQ multiplex PCR. The sample gives around 140,000 clones, over 60% of which show up once; 16% is in the top ten. Material: peripheral blood. The receptors originated from a man aged 45-65 years with acute or convalescent COVID-19.

This clone was counted many times. This chain links TRBV5-1 with TRBJ1-6; D call uncertain. There are 15 residues in the CDR3. Deletions cut 2 bases from V and 0 bases from J, with 6 bases between. The germline V gene encodes CDR1 SGHRS and CDR2 YFSETQ. The CDR3 region has the DNA TGCGCCAGCAGCTTAGCGGGCTCCTATAATTCACCCCTCCACTTT. Amino acid sequence: CASSLAGSYNSPLHF. The entire variable domain, with the rest obtained from reference TRBV5-1 and TRBJ1-6, is as follows: KAGVTQTPRYLIKTRGQQVTLSCSPISGHRSVSWYQQTPGQGLQFLFEYFSETQRNKGNFPGRFSGRQFSNSRSEMNVSTLELGDSALYLCASSLAGSYNSPLHFGNGTRLTVT.

V is TRBV7-8 and J is TRBJ1-2; D remains unclear. CDR1 is SGHVS and CDR2 is FQNEAQ in the germline V gene. The CDR3 runs 16 residues. Between the trimmed V and J ends, which lost 2 bases and 5 bases, there was a span of 18 bases. The CDR3 DNA reads as TGTGCCAGCAGCTTAATTCCAGGCGCCGGAGGGTATGGCTACACCTTC. Amino acid sequence: CASSLIPGAGGYGYTF. Complete variable domain (other parts from reference TRBV7-8 and TRBJ1-2): GAGVSQSPRYKVAKRGQDVALRCDPISGHVSLFWYQQALGQGPEFLTYFQNEAQLDKSGLPSDRFFAERPEGSVSTLKIQRTQQEDSAVYLCASSLIPGAGGYGYTFGSGTRLTVV.